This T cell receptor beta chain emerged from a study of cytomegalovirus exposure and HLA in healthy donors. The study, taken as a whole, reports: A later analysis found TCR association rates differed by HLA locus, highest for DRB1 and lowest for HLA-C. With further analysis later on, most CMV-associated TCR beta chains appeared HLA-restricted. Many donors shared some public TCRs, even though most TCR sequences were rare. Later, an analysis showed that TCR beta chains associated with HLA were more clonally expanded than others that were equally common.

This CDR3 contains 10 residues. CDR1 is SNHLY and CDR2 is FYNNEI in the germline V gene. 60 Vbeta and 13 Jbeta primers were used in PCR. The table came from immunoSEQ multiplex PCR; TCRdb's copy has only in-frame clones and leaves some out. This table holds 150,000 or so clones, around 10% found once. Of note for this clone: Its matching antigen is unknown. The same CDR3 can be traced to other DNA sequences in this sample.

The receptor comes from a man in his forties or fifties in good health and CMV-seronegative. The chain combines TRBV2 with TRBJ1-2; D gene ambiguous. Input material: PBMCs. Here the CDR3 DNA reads TGTGCAAGTACTCTGAACCTTCTCACCTTC. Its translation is CASTLNLLTF.